These 28 T cell receptor beta chains share one sample of origin, sequenced in a study of post-analysis software for immune sequencing data. The TCR beta cDNA libraries contained unique molecular identifiers. TCRdb passed the PCR reads through MiXCR, listing each CDR3 protein once. Of roughly 540,000 distinct CDR3 sequences listed, 34% are singletons. Their antigens are not known. Findings of the study overall: About 5 TRBV segments occurring more often in patients than controls included TRBV5-6, TRBV5-1 and TRBV20-1.

The sequenced sample was blood. The source of these receptors is a girl aged 2-17 years with multiple sclerosis.

This clonotype was seen only a few times. J is TRBJ2-7 and V is TRBV2, with TRBD2 identical over 9 bases. V was pared by 1 base and J by 1 base, with 5 bases of the junction left unmatched. There are 16 residues in the CDR3. Germline CDR1 and CDR2: SNHLY and FYNNEI. CDR3 in amino acids: CASSEDGLAPSYEQYF. In DNA form, the CDR3 reads TGTGCCAGCAGTGAAGACGGACTAGCGCCGTCCTACGAGCAGTACTTC.

The chain combines TRBV7-9 with TRBJ2-5; no firm D call. Germline CDR1 and CDR2: SEHNR and FQNEAQ (reference sequence). CDR3 length: 15 amino acids. The ends were cut back, 0 bases at V and 11 bases at J, with 19 bases in the middle. The CDR3 is CASSLAGSRAYGQYF. The CDR3 coding sequence is TGTGCCAGCAGCTTAGCGGGATCTCGAGCCTACGGGCAGTACTTC.

V gene TRBV20-1 combines with J gene TRBJ2-3, with 10 bases aligning to TRBD2. Per germline, CDR1 DFQATT and CDR2 SNEGSKA (reference sequence). The junction had 11 bases not matched to a gene; V was cut back by 7 bases and J by 4 bases. The CDR3 spans 15 residues. The CDR3 coding sequence is TGCAGTGACTCGAAAAGCGGGGGGGCCCCAGATACGCAGTATTTT. This sequence encodes CSDSKSGGAPDTQYF.

The gene calls are TRBV3-1 and TRBJ2-5; D is ambiguous. Germline V gives CDR1 LGHDT, CDR2 YNNKEL (reference sequence). This CDR3 comprises 12 residues. Between the trimmed V and J ends, which lost 7 bases and 2 bases, there was a span of 8 bases. The CDR3 reads CASNPLQETQYF. The CDR3 DNA follows: TGTGCCAGCAACCCTCTTCAAGAGACCCAGTACTTC.

This clonotype appeared a few times. The chain combines TRBV5-1 with TRBJ1-2, with TRBD1 matching 12 bases. The length of the CDR3 is 18 residues. Germline V gene sequence: CDR1 SGHRS, CDR2 YFSETQ. V gave up 2 bases and J gave up 3 bases; unmatched junction bases: 11. This CDR3 is CASSFIPGQGAMDYGYTF. The CDR3 DNA reads as TGCGCCAGCAGCTTTATCCCGGGACAGGGGGCTATGGACTATGGCTACACCTTC.

The V call is TRBV20-1, the J call TRBJ2-3, with D possibly being TRBD2 (6 bases). V dropped 3 bases and J dropped 2 bases, with 18 bases sitting between them. The CDR3 has 16 residues. Per germline, CDR1 DFQATT and CDR2 SNEGSKA (reference sequence). The CDR3 sequence is CSASSLWGDITDTQYF. DNA of the CDR3: TGCAGTGCTAGCTCGCTCTGGGGGGATATCACAGATACGCAGTATTTT.

This clonotype was observed a few times. The genes are TRBV3-1 and TRBJ2-3; D tentatively reads TRBD1 or TRBD2 (5 bases each). The CDR3 spans 16 residues. Trimming took off 5 bases at V and 1 base at J, with 16 bases between the two ends. Germline assignment: CDR1 LGHDT and CDR2 YNNKEL (reference sequence). CDR3 sequence reads: CASSKQLVGGTDTQYF. The CDR3 DNA reads TGTGCCAGCAGCAAACAATTAGTGGGGGGCACAGATACGCAGTATTTT.

This clonotype was seen only a few times. V and J are TRBV18 and TRBJ1-6; D remains ambiguous. CDR3 length: 16 amino acids. V was trimmed by 6 bases and J by 0 bases, leaving 12 bases between them. Germline-derived CDR1 and CDR2 are KGHSH and LQKENI. CDR3: CASSGGLLSYNSPLHF. Written as DNA, the CDR3 is TGTGCCAGCTCGGGCGGACTCCTCTCCTATAATTCACCCCTCCACTTT.

This clonotype has ten or more counts. The CDR3 DNA follows: TGCAGCGTCCGGGACAGGGGACCCAATTCACCCCTCCACTTT. This codes for CSVRDRGPNSPLHF. This chain links TRBV29-1 with TRBJ1-6; 10 bases map to TRBD1. With V trimmed by 6 bases and J by 7 bases, 6 bases remained unmatched. Germline loops: CDR1 SQVTM, CDR2 ANQGSEA. The CDR3 has 14 amino acids.

The chain employs TRBV28 and TRBJ2-7, with D possibly TRBD1 on 6 matching bases. This CDR3 contains 15 residues. V was trimmed by 6 bases and J by 7 bases, leaving 22 bases between them. CDR1 and CDR2 (germline): MDHEN, SYDVKM. The chain's CDR3 is CASSKPGTPGREQYF. The CDR3 bases are TGTGCCAGCAGCAAACCCGGGACACCCGGAAGGGAGCAGTACTTC.

A few counts support this clonotype. V gene TRBV7-6 combines with J gene TRBJ2-1, with unresolved D. The germline V gene encodes CDR1 SGHVS and CDR2 FNYEAQ. This CDR3 contains 12 residues. Trimming took 5 bases from V and 7 from J, leaving 9 bases between them. The CDR3 reads CASSGTENEQFF. CDR3 sequence (DNA): TGTGCCAGCAGCGGAACAGAAAATGAGCAGTTCTTC.

The genes are TRBV6-2 or TRBV6-3 and TRBJ1-5, with D possibly TRBD1 on 5 matching bases. Trimming cost V 2 bases and J 4 bases, with 18 bases left between them. There are 17 residues in the CDR3. Germline CDR1 and CDR2: MNHEY and SVGEGT. The CDR3 DNA is TGTGCCAGCAGTTACCACGCCGGCGGGGGACCAAATCAGCCCCAGCATTTT. The encoded protein is CASSYHAGGGPNQPQHF.

The genes are TRBV18 and TRBJ1-1; a possible D gene is TRBD1 (6 bases). The V end lost 7 bases, the J end lost 1 base, and 16 bases lay between the germline ends. Germline lookup yields CDR1 KGHSH and CDR2 LQKENI. CDR3 length: 15 amino acids. CDR3 amino acids: CASFQGLSWNTEAFF. CDR3 nucleotides: TGTGCCAGCTTCCAGGGGTTGAGTTGGAACACTGAAGCTTTCTTT.

The rearrangement uses TRBV4-2 and TRBJ2-3, with 9 bases identical to TRBD2. Germline CDR1 reads LGHNA; CDR2 reads YNFKEQ. Trimming took 3 bases from V and 6 from J; bases not matched to a gene: 10. This CDR3 is 16 amino acids long. CDR3 region: CASSQSPRSGGDTQYF. CDR3 DNA sequence: TGTGCCAGCAGCCAGTCCCCTCGAAGCGGGGGGGATACGCAGTATTTT.

This clonotype came up a few times. V is TRBV3-1 and J is TRBJ1-2, with D maybe TRBD1 (6 bases). Trimming cost V 0 bases and J 7 bases, with 21 bases left between them. This CDR3 contains 17 residues. Germline V gene lookup returns CDR1 LGHDT and CDR2 YNNKEL (reference sequence). In DNA form, the CDR3 reads TGTGCCAGCAGCCAAGATATCAGGACAGCCCGCGGTGGTGGCTACACCTTC. Translated: CASSQDIRTARGGGYTF.

The chain carries TRBV5-1 and TRBJ1-2, with a tentative D call TRBD1 (6 bases). The CDR3 runs 15 residues. V gave up 4 bases and J gave up 5 bases, with 18 bases separating them. Per the germline V gene, CDR1 is SGHRS and CDR2 is YFSETQ. DNA for the CDR3: TGCGCCAGCAGCCCAGGACAGCTTCAGAGGTATGGCTACACCTTC. Translating it yields CASSPGQLQRYGYTF. The variable domain in full, completed from reference TRBV5-1 and TRBJ1-2, reads KAGVTQTPRYLIKTRGQQVTLSCSPISGHRSVSWYQQTPGQGLQFLFEYFSETQRNKGNFPGRFSGRQFSNSRSEMNVSTLELGDSALYLCASSPGQLQRYGYTFGSGTRLTVV.

V gene TRBV12-5 combines with J gene TRBJ2-7; D is uncertain. The CDR3 covers 13 residues. CDR1 and CDR2 (germline): LGHNT, FRNRAP. Trimming pared 6 bases from V and 3 bases from J, leaving 12 bases between. The CDR3 reads CASGRSLDYEQYF. The CDR3 DNA is TGTGCTAGTGGCCGTTCACTGGACTACGAGCAGTACTTC.

This clonotype was observed once. CDR3 sequence (DNA): TGCGCCAGCAGCTTGAGTGGGAACTACAATGAGCAGTTCTTC. It encodes CASSLSGNYNEQFF. The J gene is TRBJ2-1, the V gene TRBV5-1; no reliable D call. Germline V gene data show CDR1 as SGHRS and CDR2 as YFSETQ. This CDR3 spans 14 amino acids. V was shortened by 1 base and J by 3 bases, with 8 bases between the two germline ends.

This clonotype turned up a few times. One end of the junction varies from germline; a read error may be responsible. The chain has TRBV4-2 and TRBJ2-3; D is perhaps TRBD2 (6 bases). CDR1 is LGHNA, CDR2 YNFKEQ, per germline. The CDR3 is made up of 16 amino acids. The CDR3 DNA follows: TGTGCCAGCAGACAAGTCGGGGGATCTAGCACAGATACGCAGTATTTT. Translation gives CASRQVGGSSTDTQYF.

The rearrangement links TRBV4-1 to TRBJ2-5; the D gene could be TRBD1 or TRBD2 (5 bases each). CDR1 is MGHRA, CDR2 YSYEKL, per germline. With 9 bases removed from V and 2 bases from J, the gap between germline ends came to 22 bases. There are 16 residues in the CDR3. CDR3 amino acids: CASGQEGTLGQETQYF. CDR3 DNA sequence: TGCGCCAGTGGCCAAGAGGGGACCCTGGGGCAAGAGACCCAGTACTTC.

This clonotype was seen ten or more times. The chain uses TRBV20-1 and TRBJ2-1; TRBD2 agrees at 12 bases. CDR1 is DFQATT, CDR2 SNEGSKA, per germline (reference sequence). The CDR3 runs 15 residues. V lost 2 bases to trimming and J lost 2 bases; unmatched junction nucleotides: 1. The CDR3: CSARLAGGPYNEQFF. Written as DNA, the CDR3 is TGCAGTGCTAGACTAGCGGGGGGGCCCTACAATGAGCAGTTCTTC.

This clonotype turned up a few times. The chain recombines TRBV6-5 with TRBJ2-3; D not resolved. The V end was cut by 0 bases, the J end by 1 base, with 5 bases between. The germline V gene encodes CDR1 MNHEY and CDR2 SVGAGI. The CDR3 loop spans 14 amino acids. CDR3 DNA: TGTGCCAGCAGTTACTCGAGGCGCACAGATACGCAGTATTTT. Translated: CASSYSRRTDTQYF.

This chain uses TRBV4-2 with TRBJ2-1; TRBD2 matches at 10 bases. The CDR3 has 16 amino acids. Per the germline V gene, CDR1 is LGHNA and CDR2 is YNFKEQ. V shed 3 bases, J shed 0 bases, and the junction held 2 bases outside the gene matches. The DNA for the CDR3 is TGTGCCAGCAGCCACCAGCGGGGGGGCTCCTACAATGAGCAGTTCTTC. Its protein product is CASSHQRGGSYNEQFF.

This clonotype was seen repeatedly, ten times or more. The J gene is TRBJ2-7, the V gene TRBV6-5; D is ambiguous. The CDR3 covers 15 residues. Trimming removed 0 bases from V and 1 base from J, with 10 bases in between. CDR1 and CDR2 from the germline V gene are MNHEY and SVGAGI. CDR3 sequence: CASSYSWRGSYEQYF. Here the CDR3 DNA reads TGTGCCAGCAGTTACTCGTGGCGTGGATCCTACGAGCAGTACTTC.

Only one count was recorded for this clonotype. The chain carries TRBV24-1 and TRBJ2-3, with D perhaps TRBD2 (5 bases). Between the trimmed V and J ends, which lost 7 bases and 4 bases, there was a span of 14 bases. This CDR3 comprises 14 residues. Germline CDR1 KGHDR, CDR2 SFDVKD. The CDR3 nucleotides are TGTGCCACCAGCCGTCCGGGGATCGCAGATACGCAGTATTTT. It is translated as CATSRPGIADTQYF.

V usage is TRBV20-1 and J usage is TRBJ2-1; 9 nucleotides agree with TRBD2. After removal of 0 bases from V and 8 bases from J, the junction contained 17 bases not matched to a gene. The germline CDR1 and CDR2 sequences are DFQATT and SNEGSKA (reference sequence). The CDR3 spans 18 residues. Here the CDR3 reads CSARDSLLRTSVGYEQFF. The DNA of the CDR3 is TGCAGTGCTAGAGACTCACTTCTCCGGACTAGCGTAGGGTATGAGCAGTTCTTC.

This clonotype appeared once. As DNA, the CDR3 is TGTGCCAGCAGCCCACTGGGCCCTTCGAACACCGGGGAGCTGTTTTTT. Protein product: CASSPLGPSNTGELFF. The chain recombines TRBV6-5 with TRBJ2-2; D unresolved. The V gene's germline CDR1 is MNHEY and CDR2 SVGAGI. The CDR3 is made up of 16 amino acids. Between the trimmed V and J ends, which lost 6 bases and 0 bases, there was a span of 14 bases.

CDR3 nucleotides: TGTGCCAGCAGCGCAGACGGGACAGACTACGAGCAGTACTTC. It yields the protein CASSADGTDYEQYF. V gene TRBV3-1 combines with J gene TRBJ2-7, with 7 bases that match TRBD1. V trimming: 5 bases; J trimming: 3 bases; junction bases outside the gene matches: 7. The germline V gene encodes CDR1 LGHDT and CDR2 YNNKEL (reference sequence). This CDR3 comprises 14 residues.